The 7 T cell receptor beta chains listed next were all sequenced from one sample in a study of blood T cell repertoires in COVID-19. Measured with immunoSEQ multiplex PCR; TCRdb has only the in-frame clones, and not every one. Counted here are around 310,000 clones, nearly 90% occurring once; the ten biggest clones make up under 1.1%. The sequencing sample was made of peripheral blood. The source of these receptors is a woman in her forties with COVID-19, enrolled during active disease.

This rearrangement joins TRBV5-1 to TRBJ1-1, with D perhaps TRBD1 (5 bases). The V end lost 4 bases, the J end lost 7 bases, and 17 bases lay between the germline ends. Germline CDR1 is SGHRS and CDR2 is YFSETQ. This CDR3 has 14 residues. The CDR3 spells CASSPGDYPLEAFF. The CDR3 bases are TGCGCCAGCAGCCCGGGGGACTACCCCCTTGAAGCTTTCTTT.

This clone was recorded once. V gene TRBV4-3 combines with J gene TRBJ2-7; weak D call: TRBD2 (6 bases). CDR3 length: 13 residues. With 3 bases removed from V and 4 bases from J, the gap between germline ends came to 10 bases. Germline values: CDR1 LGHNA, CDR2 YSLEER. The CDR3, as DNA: TGCGCCAGCAGCCACGCGGAGGGGTACGAGCAGTACTTC. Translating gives CASSHAEGYEQYF.

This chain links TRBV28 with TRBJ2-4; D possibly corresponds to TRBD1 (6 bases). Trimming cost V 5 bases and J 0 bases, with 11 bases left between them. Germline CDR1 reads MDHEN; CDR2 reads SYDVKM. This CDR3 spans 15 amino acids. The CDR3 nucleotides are TGTGCCAGCAGTCCGAACAGGGTAGCCAAAAACATTCAGTACTTC. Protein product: CASSPNRVAKNIQYF.

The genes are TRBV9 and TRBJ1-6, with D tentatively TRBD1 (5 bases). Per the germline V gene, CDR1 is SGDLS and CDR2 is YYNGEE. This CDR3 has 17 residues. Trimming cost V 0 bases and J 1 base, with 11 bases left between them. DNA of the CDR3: TGTGCCAGCAGCGTAGCCACAGGTCCTTCCTATAATTCACCCCTCCACTTT. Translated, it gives CASSVATGPSYNSPLHF.

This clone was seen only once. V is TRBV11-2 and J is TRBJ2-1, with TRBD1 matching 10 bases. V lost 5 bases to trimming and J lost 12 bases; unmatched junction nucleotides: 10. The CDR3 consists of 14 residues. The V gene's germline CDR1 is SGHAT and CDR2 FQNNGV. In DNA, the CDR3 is TGTGCCAGCAGCCTGGACAGGGGGGTTTCCGGGCAGTTCTTC. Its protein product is CASSLDRGVSGQFF.

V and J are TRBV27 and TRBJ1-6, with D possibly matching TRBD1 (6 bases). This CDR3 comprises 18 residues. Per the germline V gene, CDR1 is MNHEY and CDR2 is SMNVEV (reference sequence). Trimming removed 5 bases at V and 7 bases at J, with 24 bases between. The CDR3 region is CASSKSSVGGRINSPLHF. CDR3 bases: TGTGCCAGCAGTAAGTCATCAGTCGGGGGGCGCATCAATTCACCCCTCCACTTT.

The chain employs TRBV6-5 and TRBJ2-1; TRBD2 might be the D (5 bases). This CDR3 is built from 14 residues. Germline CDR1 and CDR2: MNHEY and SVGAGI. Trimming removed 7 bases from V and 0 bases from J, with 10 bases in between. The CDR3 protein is CASNAGGSYNEQFF. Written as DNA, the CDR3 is TGTGCCAGCAACGCGGGCGGCTCCTACAATGAGCAGTTCTTC.